This T cell receptor beta chain was identified in a study of blood T cell repertoires in COVID-19. Study-level information: Acute-phase and convalescent COVID-19 samples originated in the United States, Italy and Spain. The analysed material was cDNA or gDNA that came from T cells, B-cell-depleted T cells, or PBMCs.

CDR1 is SQVTM and CDR2 is ANQGSEA in the germline V gene. The CDR3 sequence is 16 residues long. Trimming pared 4 bases from V and 1 base from J, leaving 17 bases between. Authors' methods: Amplification from reference gene primers served as the basis for estimated nucleated cell counts. Measured with immunoSEQ multiplex PCR; TCRdb has only the in-frame clones, and not every one. V and J calls plus clone size are reproduced from that table; the DNA served to infer D and trimming. The sample lists more than 95,000 clones; approximately 87% were seen once. The clonotype comes from a middle-aged man with acute or convalescent COVID-19. The sample comprised peripheral blood. The gene calls are TRBV29-1 and TRBJ2-1; the D is unclear. The CDR3 reads CSVVGYPQRSYNEQFF. The CDR3 region has the DNA TGCAGCGTTGTCGGTTACCCCCAGCGATCCTACAATGAGCAGTTCTTC.